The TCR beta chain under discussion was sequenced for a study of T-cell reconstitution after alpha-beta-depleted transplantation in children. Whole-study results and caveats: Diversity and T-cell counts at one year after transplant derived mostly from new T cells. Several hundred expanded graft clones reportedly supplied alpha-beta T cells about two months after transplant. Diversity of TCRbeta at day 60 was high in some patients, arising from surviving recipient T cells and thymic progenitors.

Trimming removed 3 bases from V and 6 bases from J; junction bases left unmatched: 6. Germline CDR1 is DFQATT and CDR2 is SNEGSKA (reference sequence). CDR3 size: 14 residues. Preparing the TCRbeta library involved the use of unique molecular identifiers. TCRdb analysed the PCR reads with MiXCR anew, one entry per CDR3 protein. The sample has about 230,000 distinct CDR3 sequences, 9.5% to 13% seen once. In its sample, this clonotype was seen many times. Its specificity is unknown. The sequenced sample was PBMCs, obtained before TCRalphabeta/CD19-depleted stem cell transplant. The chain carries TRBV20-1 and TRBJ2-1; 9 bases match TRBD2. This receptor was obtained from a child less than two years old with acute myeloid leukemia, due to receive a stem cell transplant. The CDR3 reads CSASYSGSPNEQFF. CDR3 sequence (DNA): TGCAGTGCTAGTTATAGCGGGAGCCCCAATGAGCAGTTCTTC.